The TCR beta chain under discussion was sequenced for a study of cytomegalovirus exposure and HLA in healthy donors. The PCR contained 60 Vbeta and 13 Jbeta primers. Original analysis: An analysis performed later counted about 80 million unique TCR beta chains (roughly 11 million of them shared). The table came from immunoSEQ multiplex PCR; TCRdb's copy has only in-frame clones and leaves some out. V and J calls plus clone size are reproduced from that table; the DNA served to infer D and trimming. The sample holds 95,000 to 110,000 clones, around 73% seen once. General study results and limits: A missense DCLRE1C variant was associated with V- and J-gene trimming of TCR beta chains in a later analysis, and an independent cohort replicated the association. Most TCR sequences were seen very rarely across donors, but some public TCRs occurred in many. On later analysis, the bulk of CMV-associated TCR beta chains appeared to be HLA-restricted.

Concerning this clone: Its antigen is not identified.

This CDR3 comprises 15 residues. J was trimmed by 2 bases and V by 3 bases; bases with no gene match: 6. CDR1 is MNHEY, CDR2 SMNVEV, per germline (reference sequence). This chain links TRBV27 with TRBJ2-5, with 7 positions matching TRBD2. The sequenced material came from PBMCs. This clonotype was obtained from a man aged 25 to 40 in good health and CMV-seronegative. This CDR3 reads CASSFPSGLQETQYF. As DNA, the CDR3 is TGTGCCAGCAGTTTTCCTAGCGGCCTTCAAGAGACCCAGTACTTC.